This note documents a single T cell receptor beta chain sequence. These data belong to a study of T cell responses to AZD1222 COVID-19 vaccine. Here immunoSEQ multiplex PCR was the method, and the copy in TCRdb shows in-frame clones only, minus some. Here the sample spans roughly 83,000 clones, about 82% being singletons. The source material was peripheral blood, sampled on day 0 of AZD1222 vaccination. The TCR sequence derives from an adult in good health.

This chain's CDR3 is CASSLTGEFDGYTF. The CDR3 DNA reads TGCGCCAGCAGCCTGACAGGGGAGTTTGATGGCTACACCTTC. The chain links TRBV5-1 to TRBJ1-2; 8 bases are a match to TRBD1. J gave up 6 bases and V 4 bases, and 8 bases lay outside the gene matches. The CDR3 is 14 amino acids. The germline CDR1 and CDR2 sequences are SGHRS and YFSETQ.